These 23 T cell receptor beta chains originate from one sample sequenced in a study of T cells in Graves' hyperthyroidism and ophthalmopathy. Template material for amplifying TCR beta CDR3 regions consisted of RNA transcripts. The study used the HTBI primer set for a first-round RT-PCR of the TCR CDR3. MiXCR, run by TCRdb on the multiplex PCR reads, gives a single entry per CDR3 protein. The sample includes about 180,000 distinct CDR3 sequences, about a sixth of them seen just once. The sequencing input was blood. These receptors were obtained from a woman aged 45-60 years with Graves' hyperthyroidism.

CDR3 sequence reads: CASRAGWDPNTEAFF. The DNA for the CDR3 is TGTGCCAGCAGGGCCGGGTGGGACCCTAACACTGAAGCTTTCTTT. The chain has TRBV28 and TRBJ1-1, with D tentatively TRBD1 (5 bases). V was trimmed by 6 bases and J by 2 bases, leaving 16 bases between them. Germline-derived CDR1 and CDR2 are MDHEN and SYDVKM. This CDR3 spans 15 amino acids. The whole variable domain, filled in from reference TRBV28 and TRBJ1-1, reads DVKVTQSSRYLVKRTGEKVFLECVQDMDHENMFWYRQDPGLGLRLIYFSYDVKMKEKGDIPEGYSVSREKKERFSLILESASTNQTSMYLCASRAGWDPNTEAFFGQGTRLTVV.

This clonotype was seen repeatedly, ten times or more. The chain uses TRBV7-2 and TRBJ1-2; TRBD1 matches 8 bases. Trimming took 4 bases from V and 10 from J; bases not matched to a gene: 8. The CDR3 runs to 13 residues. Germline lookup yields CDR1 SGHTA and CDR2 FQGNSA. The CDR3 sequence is CASSSGQGLLYTF. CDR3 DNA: TGTGCCAGCAGCTCCGGACAGGGACTCCTCTACACCTTC.

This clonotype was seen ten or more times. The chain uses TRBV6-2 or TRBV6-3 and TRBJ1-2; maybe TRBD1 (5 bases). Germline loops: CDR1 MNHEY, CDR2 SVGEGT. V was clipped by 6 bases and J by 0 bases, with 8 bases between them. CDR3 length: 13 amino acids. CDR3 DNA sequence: TGTGCCAGCAGCGGGACGGCTAACTATGGCTACACCTTC. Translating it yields CASSGTANYGYTF.

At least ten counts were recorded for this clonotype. This CDR3 reads CASSLGTGGMDSYEQYF. Here the CDR3 DNA reads TGTGCCAGCAGCTTAGGGACAGGGGGAATGGACTCCTACGAGCAGTACTTC. The rearrangement uses TRBV11-2 and TRBJ2-7; TRBD1 aligns across 10 bases. CDR3 size: 17 residues. V trimming: 1 base; J trimming: 0 bases; junction bases outside the gene matches: 6. The germline gives CDR1 SGHAT, CDR2 FQNNGV.

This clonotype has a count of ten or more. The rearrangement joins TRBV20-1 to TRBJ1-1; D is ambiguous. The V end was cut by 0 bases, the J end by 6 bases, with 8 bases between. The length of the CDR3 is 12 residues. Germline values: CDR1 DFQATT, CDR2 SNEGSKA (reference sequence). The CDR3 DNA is TGCAGTGCTAGAGATCTAACAGCTGAAGCTTTCTTT. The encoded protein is CSARDLTAEAFF.

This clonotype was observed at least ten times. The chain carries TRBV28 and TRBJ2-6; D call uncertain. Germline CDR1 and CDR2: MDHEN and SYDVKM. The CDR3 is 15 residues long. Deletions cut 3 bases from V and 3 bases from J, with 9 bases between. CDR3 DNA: TGTGCCAGCAGTTTGGGCTCCGATGGGGCCAACGTCCTGACTTTC. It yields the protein CASSLGSDGANVLTF.

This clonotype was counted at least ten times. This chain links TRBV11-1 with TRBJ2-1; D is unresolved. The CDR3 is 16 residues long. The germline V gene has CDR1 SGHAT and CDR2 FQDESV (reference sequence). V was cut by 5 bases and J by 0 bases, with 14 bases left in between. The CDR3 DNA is TGTGCCAGCAGCCCCGGGCCGGGCCTCTCCTACAATGAGCAGTTCTTC. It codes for CASSPGPGLSYNEQFF.

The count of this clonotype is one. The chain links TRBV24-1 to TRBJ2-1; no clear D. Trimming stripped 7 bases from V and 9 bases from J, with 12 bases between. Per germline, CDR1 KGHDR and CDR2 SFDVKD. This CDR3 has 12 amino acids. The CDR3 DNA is TGTGCCACCAGCTGGCCAGTCGGTGAGCAGTTCTTC. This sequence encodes CATSWPVGEQFF.

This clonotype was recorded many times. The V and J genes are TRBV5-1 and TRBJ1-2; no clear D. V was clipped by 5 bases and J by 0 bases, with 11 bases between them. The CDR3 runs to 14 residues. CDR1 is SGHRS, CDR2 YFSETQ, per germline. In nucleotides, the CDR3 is TGCGCCAGCAGAGTACAGCCAGCTAACTATGGCTACACCTTC. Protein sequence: CASRVQPANYGYTF.

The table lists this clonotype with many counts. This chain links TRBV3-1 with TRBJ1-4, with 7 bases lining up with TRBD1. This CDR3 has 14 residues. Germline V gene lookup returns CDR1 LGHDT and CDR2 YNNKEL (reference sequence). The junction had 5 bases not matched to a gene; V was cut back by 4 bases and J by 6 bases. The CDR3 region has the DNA TGTGCCAGCAGCCGAAGGGGGCAGGATGAAAAACTGTTTTTT. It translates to CASSRRGQDEKLFF.

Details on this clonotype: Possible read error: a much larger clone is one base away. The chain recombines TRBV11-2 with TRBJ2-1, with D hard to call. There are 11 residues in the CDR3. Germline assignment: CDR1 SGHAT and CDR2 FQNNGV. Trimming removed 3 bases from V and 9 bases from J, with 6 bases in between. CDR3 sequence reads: CASSFVVEQFF. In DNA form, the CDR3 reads TGTGCCAGCAGCTTCGTAGTTGAGCAGTTCTTC.

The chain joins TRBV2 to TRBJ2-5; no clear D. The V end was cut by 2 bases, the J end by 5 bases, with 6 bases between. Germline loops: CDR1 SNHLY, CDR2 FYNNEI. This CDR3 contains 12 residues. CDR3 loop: CASSEFRETQYF. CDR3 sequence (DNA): TGTGCCAGCAGTGAATTTCGGGAGACCCAGTACTTC.

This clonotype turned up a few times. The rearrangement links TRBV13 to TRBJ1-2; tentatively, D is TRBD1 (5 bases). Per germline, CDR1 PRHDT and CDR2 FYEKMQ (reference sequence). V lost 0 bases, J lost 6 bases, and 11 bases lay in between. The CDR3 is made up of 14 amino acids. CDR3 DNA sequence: TGTGCCAGCAGCTTAGGGGGACGAATCAATGGCTACACCTTC. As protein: CASSLGGRINGYTF.

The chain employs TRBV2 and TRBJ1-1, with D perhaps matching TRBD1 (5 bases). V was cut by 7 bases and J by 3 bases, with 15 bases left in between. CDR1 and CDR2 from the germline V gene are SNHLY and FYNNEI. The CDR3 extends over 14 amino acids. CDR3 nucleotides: TGTGCCAGCAAACAACAGTTAGGGGACACTGAAGCTTTCTTT. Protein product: CASKQQLGDTEAFF.

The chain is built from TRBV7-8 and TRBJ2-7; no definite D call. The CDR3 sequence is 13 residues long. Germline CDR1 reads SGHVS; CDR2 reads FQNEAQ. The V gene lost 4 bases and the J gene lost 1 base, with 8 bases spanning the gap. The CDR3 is CASSSTTSYEQYF. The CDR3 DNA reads TGTGCCAGCAGCTCCACGACTTCCTACGAGCAGTACTTC.

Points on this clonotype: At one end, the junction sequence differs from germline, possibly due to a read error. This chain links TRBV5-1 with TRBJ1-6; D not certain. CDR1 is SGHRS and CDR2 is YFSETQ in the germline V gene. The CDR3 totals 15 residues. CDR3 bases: TGTGCCAGCAGCTTTGGAGAATTCTATAATTCACCCCTCCACTTT. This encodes CASSFGEFYNSPLHF.

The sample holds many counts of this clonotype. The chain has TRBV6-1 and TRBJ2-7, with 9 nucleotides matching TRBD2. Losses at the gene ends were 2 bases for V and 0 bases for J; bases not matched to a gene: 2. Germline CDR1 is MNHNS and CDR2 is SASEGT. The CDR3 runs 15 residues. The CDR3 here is CASSELAGSSYEQYF. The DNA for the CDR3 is TGTGCCAGCAGTGAACTAGCGGGGAGCTCCTACGAGCAGTACTTC.

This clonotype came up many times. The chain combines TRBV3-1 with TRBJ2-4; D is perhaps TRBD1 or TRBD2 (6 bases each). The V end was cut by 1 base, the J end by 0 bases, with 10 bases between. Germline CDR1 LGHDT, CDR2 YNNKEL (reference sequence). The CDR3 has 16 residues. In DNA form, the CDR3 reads TGTGCCAGCAGCCAAGCCGGGGGCATAGCCAAAAACATTCAGTACTTC. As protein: CASSQAGGIAKNIQYF.

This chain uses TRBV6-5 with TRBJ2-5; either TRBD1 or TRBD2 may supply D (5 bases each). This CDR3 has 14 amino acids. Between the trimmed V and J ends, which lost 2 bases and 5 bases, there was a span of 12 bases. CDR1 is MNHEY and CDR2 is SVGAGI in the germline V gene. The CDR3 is CASSYGGREETQYF. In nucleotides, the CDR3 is TGTGCCAGCAGTTACGGGGGTAGAGAGGAGACCCAGTACTTC.

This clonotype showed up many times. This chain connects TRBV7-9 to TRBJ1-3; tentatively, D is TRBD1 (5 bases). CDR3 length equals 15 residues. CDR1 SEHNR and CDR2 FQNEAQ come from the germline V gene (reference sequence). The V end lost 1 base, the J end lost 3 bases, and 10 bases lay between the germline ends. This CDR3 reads CASSLVTDYGNTIYF. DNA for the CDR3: TGTGCCAGCAGCTTAGTGACAGACTATGGAAACACCATATATTTT.

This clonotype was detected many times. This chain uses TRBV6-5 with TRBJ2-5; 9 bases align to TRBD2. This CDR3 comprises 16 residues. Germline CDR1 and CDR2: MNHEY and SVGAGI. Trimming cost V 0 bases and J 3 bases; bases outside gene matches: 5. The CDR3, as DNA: TGTGCCAGCAGTTACTCGGCGGGGGGGCCAAAAGAGACCCAGTACTTC. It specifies CASSYSAGGPKETQYF.

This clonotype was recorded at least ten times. The CDR3 here is CASSSNRDEYNSPLHF. CDR3 nucleotides: TGTGCCAGCAGCTCAAACAGGGACGAATATAATTCACCCCTCCACTTT. The chain uses TRBV11-2 and TRBJ1-6; TRBD1 is a possible D gene (6 bases). CDR3 size: 16 residues. Trimming cost V 4 bases and J 4 bases, with 14 bases left between them. Germline CDR1 reads SGHAT; CDR2 reads FQNNGV.

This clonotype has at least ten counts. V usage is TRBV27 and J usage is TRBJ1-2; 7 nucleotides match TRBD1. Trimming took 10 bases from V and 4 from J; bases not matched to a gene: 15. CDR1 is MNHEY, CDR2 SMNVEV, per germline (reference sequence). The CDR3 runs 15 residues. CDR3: CANKINRDSGYGYTF. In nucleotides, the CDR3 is TGTGCCAACAAAATAAACCGGGACAGTGGCTATGGCTACACCTTC.